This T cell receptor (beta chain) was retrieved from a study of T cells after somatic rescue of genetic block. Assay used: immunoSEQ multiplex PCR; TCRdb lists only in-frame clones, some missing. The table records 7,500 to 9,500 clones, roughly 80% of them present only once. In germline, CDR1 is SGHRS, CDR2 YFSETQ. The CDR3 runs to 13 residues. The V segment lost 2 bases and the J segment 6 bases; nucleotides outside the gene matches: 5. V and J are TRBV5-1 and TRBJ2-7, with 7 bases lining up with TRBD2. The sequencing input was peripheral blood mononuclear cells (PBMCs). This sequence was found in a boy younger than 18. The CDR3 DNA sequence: TGCGCCAGCAGCTTCGGCAGGGAGGGCGAGCAGTACTTC. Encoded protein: CASSFGREGEQYF.